This TCR beta chain was observed in a study of CD8+ T cells in alopecia areata. Study context: The protocol delivered tofacitinib for 6 to 18 months, then withdrew it for 6 months. Overall study results and limits: Tissue-resident alphabeta T cells belonging to normal skin likewise get sequenced within scalp specimens. In patients, TCRs were shared less clearly than in mice, and HLA may possibly be involved. Higher clonality was seen in lesional scalp than in normal scalp, especially in alopecia totalis/universalis.

A remark on this clone: What it binds is not known.

From alopecia areata patients, lesional scalp punch biopsies and peripheral blood were collected. J gave up 0 bases and V 5 bases, and 9 bases lay outside the gene matches. The V gene's germline CDR1 is MNHEY and CDR2 SMNVEV (reference sequence). The CDR3 loop spans 17 amino acids. Following extraction, RNA underwent reverse transcription to cDNA, which served as the sequencing template. Some clones are missing from TCRdb's copy, which holds only in-frame ones; the method was immunoSEQ multiplex PCR. The table has some 12,000 clones, approximately 60% seen once. Sequenced: skin. The receptor comes from a human donor with alopecia areata. V and J are TRBV27 and TRBJ2-1, with TRBD2 identical over 8 bases. The CDR3 DNA reads TGTGCCAGCAGTCCCCCGGGGGGGCAGAGCTCCTACAATGAGCAGTTCTTC. Its translation: CASSPPGGQSSYNEQFF.